These T cell receptor beta chains were read from a single sample in a study of early T cells in non-severe SARS-CoV-2 infection. MiXCR, run by TCRdb on the 5' RACE reads, gives a single entry per CDR3 protein. The repertoire holds under 35,000 distinct CDR3 sequences, with 5% to 6.5% as singletons. Sequencing was carried out using whole blood. These receptors were collected from an adult who was a healthcare worker with PCR-confirmed SARS-CoV-2 infection or an uninfected control (not recorded which). CDR3s include the opening cysteine and the closing phenylalanine or tryptophan. D genes are given only for firm matches. The listing skips clone size in some rows; elsewhere it reads once, few, many or a size class.

TRBV28	many	.	TRBJ2-6	TGTGCCAGCAGTCTGGCCGTGGCAGGCGCCTCTGGGGCCAACGTCCTGACTTTC	CASSLAVAGASGANVLTF
TRBV11-2	many	TRBD2	TRBJ2-7	TGTGCCAGCAGCTTAGTCGGGACTAGCGGTACCTACGAGCAGTACTTC	CASSLVGTSGTYEQYF
TRBV18	many	.	TRBJ1-4	TGTGCCAGCTCACCACCCAGGGGTACAACTAATGAAAAACTGTTTTTT	CASSPPRGTTNEKLFF
TRBV5-1	.	TRBD1	TRBJ1-6	TGCGCCAGCAGCCCGGGACAGGTTTTTTCACCCCTCCACTTT	CASSPGQVFSPLHF
TRBV10-3	many	.	TRBJ2-4	TGTGCCATCAGTGATGAGGGGAACATTCAGTACTTC	CAISDEGNIQYF
TRBV5-4	.	.	TRBJ1-1	TGTGCCAGCAGTGAACGGGACTTGGACACTGAAGCTTTCTTT	CASSERDLDTEAFF
TRBV6-5	many	TRBD2	TRBJ2-5	TGTGCCAGCACCCGGACTAGCGGGAGGAGGACGAAAGAGACCCAGTACTTC	CASTRTSGRRTKETQYF
TRBV7-9	many	.	TRBJ2-2	TGTGCCAGCAGCTGGAGGAATACAGATGGCGGGGAGCTGTTTTTT	CASSWRNTDGGELFF
TRBV25-1	many	.	TRBJ2-1	TGTGCCAGCAGGGGCTGGGGGGACGGGTACAATGAGCAGTTCTTC	CASRGWGDGYNEQFF
TRBV11-3	.	.	TRBJ2-5	TGTGCCAGCAGTTACCGGGGGACCCAGTACTTC	CASSYRGTQYF
TRBV7-9	many	TRBD2	TRBJ2-7	TGTGCCAGCAGGCAGGGTAGCGGGTCCTCCTACGAGCAGTACTTC	CASRQGSGSSYEQYF
TRBV18	many	TRBD2	TRBJ2-1	TGTGCCAGCTCACCTTCGCGAACTAGCGGTTTCAATGAGCAGTTCTTC	CASSPSRTSGFNEQFF
TRBV2	.	TRBD1	TRBJ1-1	TGTGCCAGCAGCATCAATACAGGGGTTTCCACTGAAGCTTTCTTT	CASSINTGVSTEAFF
TRBV7-3	many	TRBD1	TRBJ2-2	TGTGCCAGCAGCTCGGGACAGGGGGAGCTGTTTTTT	CASSSGQGELFF
TRBV7-2	many	.	TRBJ1-2	TGTGCCAGCAGCTTTTCCAGGGAAAACACCTTC	CASSFSRENTF
TRBV7-6	many	TRBD2	TRBJ2-3	TGTGCCAGCAGCCCCCTACTAGCGGGAGTGCATACGCAGTATTTT	CASSPLLAGVHTQYF
TRBV9	.	.	TRBJ2-5	TGTGCCAGCAGCCGGTACCAAGAGACCCAGTACTTC	CASSRYQETQYF
TRBV28	.	.	TRBJ2-3	TGTGCCAGCAGTTCTTTCCGGGATCCAGGGAGTACAGATACGCAGTATTTT	CASSSFRDPGSTDTQYF
TRBV7-6	few	.	TRBJ2-6	TGTGCCAGCAGCTTAGGGACAGTCGGCTCTGGGGCCAACGTCCTGACTTTC	CASSLGTVGSGANVLTF
TRBV28	many	.	TRBJ1-1	TGTGCCAGCAGCCTAAGGCCCCTTGGGCGGGCGGCTTTCTTT	CASSLRPLGRAAFF
TRBV5-6	many	.	TRBJ2-2	TGTGCCAGCAGCTTCAACTCTGGGTCGGGGCTTACCGGGGAGCTGTTTTTT	CASSFNSGSGLTGELFF
TRBV28	.	TRBD1	TRBJ2-4	TGTGCCAGCAGTTTACCAGCGGGACAGGGAAGGAACATTCAGTACTTC	CASSLPAGQGRNIQYF
TRBV20-1	medium-sized	TRBD1	TRBJ1-1	TGCAGTGCCGCAGCATTCGACAGGGTGAACACTGAAGCTTTCTTT	CSAAAFDRVNTEAFF
TRBV20-1	.	.	TRBJ1-6	TGCAGTGCTAGCCGCAGCAGGGCCGCACCCCTCCACTTT	CSASRSRAAPLHF
TRBV7-3	.	.	TRBJ2-2	TGTGCCAGCAGCTTAACGTCCCCTGGGGAGCTGTTTTTT	CASSLTSPGELFF
TRBV7-2	many	.	TRBJ1-5	TGTGCCAGCAGCTTAGGGGCAGCCTATAGCAATCAGCCCCAGCATTTT	CASSLGAAYSNQPQHF
TRBV25-1	few	.	TRBJ1-2	TGTGCCAGCAGTTCCCCCGGCGCATCTAACTATGGCTACACCTTC	CASSSPGASNYGYTF
TRBV7-3	.	TRBD2	TRBJ2-1	TGTGCCAGCAGCCTAGCGGGAACGTCCTACAATGAGCAGTTCTTC	CASSLAGTSYNEQFF
TRBV18	many	.	TRBJ2-7	TGTGCCAGCTCACCAGAACTGTTCACCTACGAGCAGTACTTC	CASSPELFTYEQYF
TRBV7-8	.	.	TRBJ2-3	TGTGCCAGCAGCCCCCTTGAGCTTGGGGATACGCAGTATTTT	CASSPLELGDTQYF
TRBV29-1	.	.	TRBJ1-1	TGCAGCGTTGCGGTGGGGGAGACTGAAGCTTTCTTT	CSVAVGETEAFF
TRBV7-6	.	.	TRBJ2-3	TGTGCCAGCAGCTTAGCTCCGACAGGCCCCAGCACAGATACGCAGTATTTT	CASSLAPTGPSTDTQYF